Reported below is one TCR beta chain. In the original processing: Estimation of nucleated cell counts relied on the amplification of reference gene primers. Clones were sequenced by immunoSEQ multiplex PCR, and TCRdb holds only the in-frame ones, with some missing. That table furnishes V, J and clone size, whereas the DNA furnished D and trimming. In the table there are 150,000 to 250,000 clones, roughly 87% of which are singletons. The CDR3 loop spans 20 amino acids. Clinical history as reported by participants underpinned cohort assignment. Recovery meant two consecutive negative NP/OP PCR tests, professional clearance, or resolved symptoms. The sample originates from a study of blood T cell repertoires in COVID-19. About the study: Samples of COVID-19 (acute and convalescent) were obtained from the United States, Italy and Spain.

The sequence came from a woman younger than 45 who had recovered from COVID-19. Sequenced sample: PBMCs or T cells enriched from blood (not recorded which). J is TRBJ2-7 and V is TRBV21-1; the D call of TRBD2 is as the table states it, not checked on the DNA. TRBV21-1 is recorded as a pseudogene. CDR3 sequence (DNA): TGTGCCAGCAGCCCCTTACCGACGTTATTCGTGGCTAGCGGGCCCTACGAGCAGTACTTC. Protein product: CASSPLPTLFVASGPYEQYF.